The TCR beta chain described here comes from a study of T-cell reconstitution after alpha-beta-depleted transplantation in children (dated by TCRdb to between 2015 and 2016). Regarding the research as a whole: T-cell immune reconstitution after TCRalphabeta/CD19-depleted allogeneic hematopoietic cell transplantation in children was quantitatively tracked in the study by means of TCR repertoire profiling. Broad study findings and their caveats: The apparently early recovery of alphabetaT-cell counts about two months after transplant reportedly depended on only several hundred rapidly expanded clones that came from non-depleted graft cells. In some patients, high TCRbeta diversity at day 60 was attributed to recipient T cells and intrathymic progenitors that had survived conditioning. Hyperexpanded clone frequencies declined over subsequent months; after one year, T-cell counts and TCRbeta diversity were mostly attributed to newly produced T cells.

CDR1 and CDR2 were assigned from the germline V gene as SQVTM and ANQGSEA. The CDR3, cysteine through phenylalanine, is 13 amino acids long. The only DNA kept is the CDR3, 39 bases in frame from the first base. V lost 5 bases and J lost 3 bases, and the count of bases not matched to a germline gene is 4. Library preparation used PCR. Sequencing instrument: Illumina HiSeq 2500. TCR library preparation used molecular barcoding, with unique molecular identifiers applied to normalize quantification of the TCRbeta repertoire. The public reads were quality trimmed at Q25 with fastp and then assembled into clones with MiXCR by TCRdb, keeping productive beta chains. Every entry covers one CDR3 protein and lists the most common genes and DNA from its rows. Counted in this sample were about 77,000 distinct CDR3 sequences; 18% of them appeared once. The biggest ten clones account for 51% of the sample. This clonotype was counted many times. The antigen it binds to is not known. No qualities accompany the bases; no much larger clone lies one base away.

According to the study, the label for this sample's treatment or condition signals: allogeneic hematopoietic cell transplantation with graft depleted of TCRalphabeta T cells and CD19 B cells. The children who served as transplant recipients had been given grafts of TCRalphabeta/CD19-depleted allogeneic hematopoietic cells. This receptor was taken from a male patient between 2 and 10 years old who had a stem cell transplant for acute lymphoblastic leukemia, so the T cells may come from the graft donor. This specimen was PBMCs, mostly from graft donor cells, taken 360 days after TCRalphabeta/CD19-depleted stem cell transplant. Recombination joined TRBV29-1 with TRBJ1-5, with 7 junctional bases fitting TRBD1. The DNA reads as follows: TGCAGCGTTCGACAGGGACTCAATCAGCCCCAGCATTTT. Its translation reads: CSVRQGLNQPQHF.